Shown below are 31 T cell receptor beta chains from a single sample sequenced in a study of cytomegalovirus exposure and HLA in healthy donors. PCR used 60 Vbeta primers and 13 Jbeta primers. Sequencing was performed with immunoSEQ multiplex PCR; in TCRdb, only in-frame clones are kept and a portion is missing. The repertoire holds about 95,000 clones, with roughly 79% as singletons. Sequenced: PBMCs. The receptors shown here come from a middle-aged woman in good health and CMV-seronegative.

This clone was detected only once. The chain recombines TRBV4-3 with TRBJ2-6; the D gene is possibly TRBD1 (5 bases). Trimming cost V 1 base and J 2 bases, with 12 bases left between them. This CDR3 spans 17 amino acids. CDR1 is LGHNA and CDR2 is YSLEER in the germline V gene. Here the CDR3 reads CASSQVQGNTGANVLTF. The CDR3 DNA is TGCGCCAGCAGCCAAGTTCAGGGTAACACTGGGGCCAACGTCCTGACTTTC.

The V gene is TRBV4-1, the J gene TRBJ2-3, with 9 bases identical to TRBD2. Germline assignment: CDR1 MGHRA and CDR2 YSYEKL. The CDR3 is 17 residues long. V gave up 0 bases and J gave up 5 bases; unmatched junction bases: 9. The CDR3, as DNA: TGCGCCAGCAGCCAAGATCGGGCGGGGGGGCGGGTAGATACGCAGTATTTT. Translation gives CASSQDRAGGRVDTQYF.

This chain links TRBV7-9 with TRBJ2-3, with TRBD2 matching 10 bases. With V trimmed by 6 bases and J by 6 bases, 3 bases remained unmatched. Germline CDR1 and CDR2: SEHNR and FQNEAQ (reference sequence). There are 13 residues in the CDR3. Here the CDR3 reads CASRAGGLDTQYF. In nucleotides, the CDR3 is TGTGCCAGCAGAGCGGGGGGGCTGGATACGCAGTATTTT.

The chain employs TRBV7-6 and TRBJ2-5; TRBD2 matches 10 bases. The J segment lost 1 base and the V segment lost 0 bases, leaving 2 bases of the junction unmatched. The CDR3 spans 16 residues. Germline-derived CDR1 and CDR2 are SGHVS and FNYEAQ. The CDR3 is CASSLAPSGGQETQYF. The DNA for the CDR3 is TGTGCCAGCAGCTTAGCGCCTAGCGGGGGCCAAGAGACCCAGTACTTC.

The chain combines TRBV4-2 with TRBJ1-6, with D uncertain. This CDR3 has 16 residues. The germline CDR1 and CDR2 sequences are LGHNA and YNFKEQ. Trimming took off 1 base at V and 11 bases at J, with 18 bases between the two ends. CDR3 amino acids: CASSQGMGPTSPPLHF. Written as DNA, the CDR3 is TGTGCCAGCAGCCAAGGTATGGGCCCAACAAGCCCACCCCTCCACTTT.

The J gene is TRBJ1-4, the V gene TRBV6-6, with 8 bases lining up with TRBD1. CDR3 length: 14 residues. The germline CDR1 and CDR2 sequences are MNHNY and SVGAGI (reference sequence). After removal of 3 bases from V and 8 bases from J, the junction contained 5 bases not matched to a gene. The CDR3 DNA is TGTGCCAGCAGTTATCAGGGGGCGAGAGAAAAACTGTTTTTT. This translates into CASSYQGAREKLFF.

This chain connects TRBV5-1 to TRBJ1-2; perhaps TRBD1 as D (6 bases). The CDR3 totals 15 residues. Deletions cut 2 bases from V and 4 bases from J, with 15 bases between. From germline, CDR1 is SGHRS and CDR2 YFSETQ. The DNA for the CDR3 is TGCGCCAGCAGCTTCGGGGGGGACACTACCTATGGCTACACCTTC. The encoded protein is CASSFGGDTTYGYTF.

The chain joins TRBV9 to TRBJ2-3, with D tentatively TRBD2 (5 bases). Looked up from germline, CDR1 is SGDLS and CDR2 is YYNGEE. The CDR3 covers 15 residues. V lost 4 bases, J lost 5 bases, and 17 bases lay in between. Here the CDR3 reads CASSFGVGRVDTQYF. CDR3 DNA: TGTGCCAGCAGCTTCGGGGTAGGACGAGTAGATACGCAGTATTTT.

The genes are TRBV6-1 and TRBJ2-2; no firm D call. The CDR3 is made up of 10 amino acids. The germline gives CDR1 MNHNS, CDR2 SASEGT. Trimming took off 10 bases at V and 3 bases at J, with 3 bases between the two ends. The CDR3 DNA follows: TGTGCCACCTACACCGGGGAGCTGTTTTTT. Residues: CATYTGELFF.

The genes are TRBV28 and TRBJ1-4; D unresolved. Germline V CDR1 and CDR2: MDHEN, SYDVKM. The CDR3 loop spans 16 amino acids. The germline V and J ends were trimmed by 6 bases and 7 bases, with 21 bases remaining between them. In nucleotides, the CDR3 is TGTGCCAGCAGCCCAGGATCCAATAATATACGTGAAAAACTGTTTTTT. This codes for CASSPGSNNIREKLFF.

The chain is built from TRBV5-6 and TRBJ2-7; D unclear. The CDR3 sequence is 11 residues long. Trimming removed 4 bases from V and 6 bases from J, with 8 bases in between. Germline V gives CDR1 SGHDT, CDR2 YYEEEE. The CDR3 is CASSRSGEQYF. CDR3 nucleotide sequence: TGTGCCAGCAGCCGGTCTGGCGAGCAGTACTTC. Based on the CDR3 plus reference TRBV5-6 and TRBJ2-7, the full variable domain is DAGVTQSPTHLIKTRGQQVTLRCSPKSGHDTVSWYQQALGQGPQFIFQYYEEEERQRGNFPDRFSGHQFPNYSSELNVNALLLGDSALYLCASSRSGEQYFGPGTRLTVT.

The DNA of the CDR3 is TGCGCCAGCAGCCAAGATGGCAGGACAGGGTACAACGAGCAGTACTTC. Translating gives CASSQDGRTGYNEQYF. This chain connects TRBV4-3 to TRBJ2-7; 8 bases fit TRBD1. The CDR3 length is 16 residues. V shed 0 bases and J 5 bases; nucleotides not matched to a gene: 9. From germline, CDR1 is LGHNA and CDR2 YSLEER.

The chain joins TRBV5-1 to TRBJ1-1, with 9 bases fitting TRBD1. With V trimmed by 4 bases and J by 3 bases, 7 bases remained unmatched. The CDR3 loop spans 15 amino acids. Germline V lookup: CDR1 SGHRS, CDR2 YFSETQ. For the CDR3, the DNA is TGCGCCAGCAGCGGAAGACAGGGGGATTACACTGAAGCTTTCTTT. It codes for CASSGRQGDYTEAFF.

This clone occurred once. This chain uses TRBV5-8 with TRBJ1-2; 7 nucleotides align to TRBD1. Germline V lookup: CDR1 SGHTS, CDR2 YDEGEE. The CDR3 is 13 amino acids. The V and J ends lost 2 bases and 7 bases, in that order; junction bases with no gene match: 5. CDR3 loop: CASSFDREVGYTF. The CDR3 DNA sequence: TGTGCCAGCAGCTTCGACAGGGAGGTTGGCTACACCTTC.

The table lists this clone with a few counts. This chain links TRBV2 with TRBJ1-5; D unclear. The V end was cut by 5 bases, the J end by 0 bases, with 14 bases between. CDR3 length equals 16 residues. CDR1 and CDR2 (germline): SNHLY, FYNNEI. DNA of the CDR3: TGTGCCAGCAGTTTCAGGCGTATCGATAGCAATCAGCCCCAGCATTTT. Translating gives CASSFRRIDSNQPQHF.

This clone has a handful of counts. The chain combines TRBV5-6 with TRBJ2-2; 8 bases agree with TRBD1. V was clipped by 5 bases and J by 6 bases; unmatched bases: 12. CDR3 length: 16 residues. Germline values: CDR1 SGHDT, CDR2 YYEEEE. CDR3 in amino acids: CASRSKGRGLSGELFF. The CDR3 region has the DNA TGTGCCAGCAGATCGAAGGGCAGGGGGCTCTCCGGGGAGCTGTTTTTT.

This clone has only a few counts. The chain combines TRBV23-1 with TRBJ2-7; no clear D gene. TRBV23-1 is given ORF status, its function remaining uncertain. The CDR3 is 12 amino acids. V lost 4 bases, J lost 0 bases, and 4 bases lay in between. The CDR3 DNA reads as TGCGCCAGCAGTCCCCACTCCTACGAGCAGTACTTC. Residues: CASSPHSYEQYF.

This rearrangement joins TRBV18 to TRBJ2-5, with 12 bases identical to TRBD2. The CDR3 covers 16 residues. Germline CDR1 is KGHSH and CDR2 is LQKENI. V lost 2 bases to trimming and J lost 0 bases; unmatched junction nucleotides: 1. The CDR3: CASSPWTSGNQETQYF. The CDR3 bases are TGTGCCAGCTCACCATGGACTAGCGGGAACCAAGAGACCCAGTACTTC.

The chain couples TRBV10-3 to TRBJ2-7; D gene uncertain. CDR3 length: 12 residues. In germline, CDR1 is ENHRY, CDR2 SYGVKD. Trimming removed 10 bases at V and 0 bases at J, with 10 bases between. CDR3 sequence reads: CATQTGSYEQYF. As DNA, the CDR3 is TGTGCCACCCAGACGGGCTCCTACGAGCAGTACTTC.

This clone has only one observation. CDR3 nucleotide sequence: TGTGCCAGCAGTCCGACTAGCGGGGTTCTAGAAGATACGCAGTATTTT. Its protein is CASSPTSGVLEDTQYF. The rearrangement uses TRBV28 and TRBJ2-3; 11 bases are a match to TRBD2. With V trimmed by 5 bases and J by 5 bases, 9 bases remained unmatched. Germline lookup yields CDR1 MDHEN and CDR2 SYDVKM. The CDR3 length is 16 residues.

The chain is built from TRBV5-1 and TRBJ2-1; the match to TRBD2 covers 15 bases. The CDR3 runs 16 residues. J gave up 6 bases and V 5 bases, and 6 bases lay outside the gene matches. Germline V gene sequence: CDR1 SGHRS, CDR2 YFSETQ. DNA for the CDR3: TGCGCCAGCAGAGGACTAGCGGGGGGGCAAATCAATGAGCAGTTCTTC. It is translated as CASRGLAGGQINEQFF.

The chain has TRBV6-1 and TRBJ2-3; D gene uncertain. The CDR3 sequence is 14 residues long. V shed 6 bases and J shed 3 bases, with 13 bases lying between them. In germline, CDR1 is MNHNS, CDR2 SASEGT. CDR3 amino acids: CASRPMESTDTQYF. The CDR3 DNA follows: TGTGCCAGCAGACCGATGGAGTCAACAGATACGCAGTATTTT.

The J gene is TRBJ2-3, the V gene TRBV7-2, with 7 bases lining up with TRBD1. V trimming: 5 bases; J trimming: 2 bases; junction bases outside the gene matches: 7. The CDR3 is made up of 15 amino acids. CDR1 and CDR2 (germline): SGHTA, FQGNSA. The CDR3, as DNA: TGTGCCAGCAGCCCGGACAGGACGTTCACAGATACGCAGTATTTT. This gives the protein CASSPDRTFTDTQYF.

The chain has TRBV4-1 and TRBJ1-2; a weak D match, TRBD1 (5 bases). Germline CDR1 is MGHRA and CDR2 is YSYEKL. The CDR3 spans 15 residues. V was cut by 0 bases and J by 4 bases, with 12 bases left in between. The CDR3 coding sequence is TGCGCCAGCAGCCAAGATACCAGGGTATTCTATGGCTACACCTTC. This encodes CASSQDTRVFYGYTF.

In this sample, this clone turned up a few times. The V call is TRBV7-6, the J call TRBJ2-5; D not certain. CDR3 length: 12 amino acids. Between the trimmed V and J ends, which lost 7 bases and 4 bases, there was a span of 10 bases. Germline V lookup: CDR1 SGHVS, CDR2 FNYEAQ. The CDR3 protein is CASNHRGETQYF. In DNA, the CDR3 is TGTGCCAGCAACCATAGAGGAGAGACCCAGTACTTC.

V usage is TRBV5-6 and J usage is TRBJ2-1; TRBD1 matches 8 bases. The CDR3 is 18 amino acids. The trim removed 0 bases at V and 6 bases at J, leaving 14 bases unmatched. Germline assignment: CDR1 SGHDT and CDR2 YYEEEE. CDR3 residues: CASSLAGTGPFIGNEQFF. In nucleotides, the CDR3 is TGTGCCAGCAGCTTGGCCGGGACAGGACCCTTTATTGGCAATGAGCAGTTCTTC.

The V and J genes are TRBV11-2 and TRBJ1-2; tentative D call: TRBD1 (6 bases). Trimming took 0 bases from V and 8 from J, leaving 16 bases between them. This CDR3 spans 15 amino acids. Germline CDR1 and CDR2: SGHAT and FQNNGV. The CDR3 DNA reads TGTGCCAGCAGCTTAGACTTACAGGGAGCCGGCGGCTACACCTTC. Residues: CASSLDLQGAGGYTF.

The CDR3 is CASSLAYQGANGANVLTF. CDR3 nucleotide sequence: TGTGCCAGCAGCTTGGCGTACCAGGGGGCGAATGGGGCCAACGTCCTGACTTTC. The chain uses TRBV5-7 and TRBJ2-6, with 8 bases fitting TRBD1. TRBV5-7 is reported as an ORF; its role is uncertain. The ends lost 0 bases at V and 3 bases at J; junction bases unmatched: 8. This CDR3 region has 18 residues.

The chain uses TRBV5-1 and TRBJ2-2; the D gene is possibly TRBD2 (5 bases). The germline CDR1 and CDR2 sequences are SGHRS and YFSETQ. Trimming took off 5 bases at V and 1 base at J, with 15 bases between the two ends. The CDR3 loop spans 16 amino acids. CDR3 coding DNA: TGCGCCAGCAGGGACCAGGTGGGAGTGAACACCGGGGAGCTGTTTTTT. The encoded protein is CASRDQVGVNTGELFF.

The chain recombines TRBV2 with TRBJ2-3, with TRBD2 matching 11 bases. The CDR3 extends over 15 amino acids. Germline V lookup: CDR1 SNHLY, CDR2 FYNNEI. V trimming: 6 bases; J trimming: 4 bases; junction bases outside the gene matches: 6. CDR3 sequence: CASSQGTSGADTQYF. As DNA, the CDR3 is TGTGCCAGCAGCCAAGGGACTAGCGGCGCAGATACGCAGTATTTT.

The chain links TRBV11-2 to TRBJ2-5; 8 bases are shared with TRBD2. CDR1 SGHAT and CDR2 FQNNGV come from the germline V gene. This CDR3 region has 15 residues. V lost 5 bases to trimming and J lost 5 bases; unmatched junction nucleotides: 10. This chain's CDR3 is CASSPLGGGRETQYF. As DNA, the CDR3 is TGTGCCAGCAGCCCCCTCGGGGGGGGAAGGGAGACCCAGTACTTC.